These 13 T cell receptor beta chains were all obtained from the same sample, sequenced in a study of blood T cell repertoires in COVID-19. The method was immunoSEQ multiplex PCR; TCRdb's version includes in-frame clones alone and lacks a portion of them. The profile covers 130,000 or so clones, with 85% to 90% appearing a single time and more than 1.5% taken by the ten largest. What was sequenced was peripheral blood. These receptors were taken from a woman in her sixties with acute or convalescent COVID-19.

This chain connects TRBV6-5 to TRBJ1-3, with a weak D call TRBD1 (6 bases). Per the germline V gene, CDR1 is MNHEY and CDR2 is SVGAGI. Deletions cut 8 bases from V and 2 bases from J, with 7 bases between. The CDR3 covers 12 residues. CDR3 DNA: TGTGCCAGCGGGGACACTGGAAACACCATATATTTT. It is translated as CASGDTGNTIYF.

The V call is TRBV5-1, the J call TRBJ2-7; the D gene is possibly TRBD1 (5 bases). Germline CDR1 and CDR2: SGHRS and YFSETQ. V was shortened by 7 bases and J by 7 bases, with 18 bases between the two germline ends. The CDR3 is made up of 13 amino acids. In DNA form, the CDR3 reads TGCGCCAGCTCGCGGCAGGGAAGTAATGAGCAGTACTTC. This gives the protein CASSRQGSNEQYF.

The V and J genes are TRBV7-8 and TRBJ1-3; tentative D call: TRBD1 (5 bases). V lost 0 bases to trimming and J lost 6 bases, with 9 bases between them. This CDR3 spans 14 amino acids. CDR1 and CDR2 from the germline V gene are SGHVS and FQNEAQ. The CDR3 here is CASSLANRLNTIYF. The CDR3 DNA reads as TGTGCCAGCAGCTTAGCTAACAGGCTAAACACCATATATTTT. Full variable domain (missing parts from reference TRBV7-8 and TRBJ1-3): GAGVSQSPRYKVAKRGQDVALRCDPISGHVSLFWYQQALGQGPEFLTYFQNEAQLDKSGLPSDRFFAERPEGSVSTLKIQRTQQEDSAVYLCASSLANRLNTIYFGEGSWLTVV.

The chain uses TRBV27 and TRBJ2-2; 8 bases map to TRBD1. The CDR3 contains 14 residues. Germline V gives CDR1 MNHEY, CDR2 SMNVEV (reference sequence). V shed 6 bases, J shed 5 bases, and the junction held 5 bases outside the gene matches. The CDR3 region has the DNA TGTGCCAGCAGAGACAGGGGTTTTACCGGGGAGCTGTTTTTT. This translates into CASRDRGFTGELFF.

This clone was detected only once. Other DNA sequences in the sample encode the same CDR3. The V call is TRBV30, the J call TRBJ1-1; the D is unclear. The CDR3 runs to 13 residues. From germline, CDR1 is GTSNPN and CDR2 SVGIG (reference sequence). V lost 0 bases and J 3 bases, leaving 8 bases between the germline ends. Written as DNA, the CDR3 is TGTGCCTGGAGTGTGAGAGAATACACTGAAGCTTTCTTT. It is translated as CAWSVREYTEAFF.

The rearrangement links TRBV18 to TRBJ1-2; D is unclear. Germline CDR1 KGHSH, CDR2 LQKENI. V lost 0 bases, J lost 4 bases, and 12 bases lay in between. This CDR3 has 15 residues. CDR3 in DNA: TGTGCCAGCTCACCACCGATCACAGAAGGCTATGGCTACACCTTC. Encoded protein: CASSPPITEGYGYTF.

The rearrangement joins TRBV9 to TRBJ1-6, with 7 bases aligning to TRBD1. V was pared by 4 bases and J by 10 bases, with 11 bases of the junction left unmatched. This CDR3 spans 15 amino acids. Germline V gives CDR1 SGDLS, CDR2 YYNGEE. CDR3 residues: CASSIRQGEGSPLHF. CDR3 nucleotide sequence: TGTGCCAGCAGCATCCGACAGGGTGAGGGGTCACCCCTCCACTTT.

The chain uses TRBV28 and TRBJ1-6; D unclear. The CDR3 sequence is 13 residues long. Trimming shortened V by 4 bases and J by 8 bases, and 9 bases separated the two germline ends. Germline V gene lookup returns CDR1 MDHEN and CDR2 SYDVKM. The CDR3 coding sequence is TGTGCCAGCAGTTACTACAATGATTCACCCCTCCACTTT. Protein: CASSYYNDSPLHF. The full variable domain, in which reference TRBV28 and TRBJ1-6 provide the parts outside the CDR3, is DVKVTQSSRYLVKRTGEKVFLECVQDMDHENMFWYRQDPGLGLRLIYFSYDVKMKEKGDIPEGYSVSREKKERFSLILESASTNQTSMYLCASSYYNDSPLHFGNGTRLTVT.

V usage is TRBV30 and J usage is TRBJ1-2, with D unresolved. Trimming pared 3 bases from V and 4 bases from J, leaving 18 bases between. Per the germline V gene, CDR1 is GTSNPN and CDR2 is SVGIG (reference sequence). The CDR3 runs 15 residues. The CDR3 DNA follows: TGTGCCTGGAGAGATGTAGGAGGAGGTAGCTATGGCTACACCTTC. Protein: CAWRDVGGGSYGYTF.

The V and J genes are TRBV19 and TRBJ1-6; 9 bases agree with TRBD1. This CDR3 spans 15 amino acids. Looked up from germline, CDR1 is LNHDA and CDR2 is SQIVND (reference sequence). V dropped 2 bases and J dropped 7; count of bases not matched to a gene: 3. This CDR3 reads CASSIFGQGNSPLHF. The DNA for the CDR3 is TGTGCCAGTAGTATATTCGGACAGGGGAATTCACCCCTCCACTTT. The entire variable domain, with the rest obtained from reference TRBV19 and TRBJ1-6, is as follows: DGGITQSPKYLFRKEGQNVTLSCEQNLNHDAMYWYRQDPGQGLRLIYYSQIVNDFQKGDIAEGYSVSREKKESFPLTVTSAQKNPTAFYLCASSIFGQGNSPLHFGNGTRLTVT.

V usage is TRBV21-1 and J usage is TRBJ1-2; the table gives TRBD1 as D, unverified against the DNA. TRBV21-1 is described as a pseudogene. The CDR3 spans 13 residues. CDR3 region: CASSAQGSYGYTF. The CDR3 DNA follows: TGTGCCAGCAGCGCACAGGGTTCCTATGGCTACACCTTC.

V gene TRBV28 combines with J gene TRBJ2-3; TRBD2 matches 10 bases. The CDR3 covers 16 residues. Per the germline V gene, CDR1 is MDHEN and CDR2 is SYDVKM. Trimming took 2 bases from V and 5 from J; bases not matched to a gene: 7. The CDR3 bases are TGTGCCAGCAGTTTAGAGGTAGCGGGGGGTCGAGATACGCAGTATTTT. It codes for CASSLEVAGGRDTQYF. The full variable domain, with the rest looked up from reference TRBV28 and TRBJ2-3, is DVKVTQSSRYLVKRTGEKVFLECVQDMDHENMFWYRQDPGLGLRLIYFSYDVKMKEKGDIPEGYSVSREKKERFSLILESASTNQTSMYLCASSLEVAGGRDTQYFGPGTRLTVL.

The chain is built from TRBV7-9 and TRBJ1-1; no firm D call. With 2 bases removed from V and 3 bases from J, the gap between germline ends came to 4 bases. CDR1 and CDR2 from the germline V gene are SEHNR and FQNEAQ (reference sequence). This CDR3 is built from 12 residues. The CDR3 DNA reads TGTGCCAGCAGCTTATCGGACACTGAAGCTTTCTTT. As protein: CASSLSDTEAFF.